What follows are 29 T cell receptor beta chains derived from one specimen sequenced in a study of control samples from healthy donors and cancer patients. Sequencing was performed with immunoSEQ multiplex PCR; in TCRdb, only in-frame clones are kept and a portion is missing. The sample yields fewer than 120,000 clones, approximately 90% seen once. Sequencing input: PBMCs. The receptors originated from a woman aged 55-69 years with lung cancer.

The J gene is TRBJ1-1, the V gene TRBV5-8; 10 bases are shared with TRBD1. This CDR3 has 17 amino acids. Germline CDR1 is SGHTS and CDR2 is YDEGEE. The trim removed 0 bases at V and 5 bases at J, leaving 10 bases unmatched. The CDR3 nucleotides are TGTGCCAGCAGCTTGGCTCGGGACAGGGGATGGGGAACTGAAGCTTTCTTT. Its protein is CASSLARDRGWGTEAFF.

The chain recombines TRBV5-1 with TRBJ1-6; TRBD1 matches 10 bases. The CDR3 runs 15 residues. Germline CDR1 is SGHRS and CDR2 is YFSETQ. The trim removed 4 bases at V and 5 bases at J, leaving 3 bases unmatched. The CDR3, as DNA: TGCGCCAGCAGCCCCGGGACAGGGGATAATTCACCCCTCCACTTT. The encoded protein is CASSPGTGDNSPLHF.

The CDR3 DNA is TGTGCCAGCAGCTCCTATACCTCTGGAAACACCATATATTTT. Its translation: CASSSYTSGNTIYF. The V and J genes are TRBV3-1 (or the pseudogene TRBV3-2) and TRBJ1-3; D is ambiguous. There are 14 residues in the CDR3. Germline loops: CDR1 LGHDT, CDR2 YNNKEL (reference sequence). Deletions cut 5 bases from V and 0 bases from J, with 8 bases between.

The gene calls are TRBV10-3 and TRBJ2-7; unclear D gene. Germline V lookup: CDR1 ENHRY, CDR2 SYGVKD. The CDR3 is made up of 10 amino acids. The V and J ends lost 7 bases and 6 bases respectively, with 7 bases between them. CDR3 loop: CAIIIGEQYF. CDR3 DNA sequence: TGTGCCATCATAATCGGCGAGCAGTACTTC.

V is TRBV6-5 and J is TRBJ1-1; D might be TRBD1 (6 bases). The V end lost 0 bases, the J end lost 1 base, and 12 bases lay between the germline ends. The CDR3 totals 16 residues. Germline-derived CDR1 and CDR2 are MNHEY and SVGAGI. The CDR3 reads CASSYSGGQGNTEAFF. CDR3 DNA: TGTGCCAGCAGTTACTCCGGGGGGCAGGGGAACACTGAAGCTTTCTTT.

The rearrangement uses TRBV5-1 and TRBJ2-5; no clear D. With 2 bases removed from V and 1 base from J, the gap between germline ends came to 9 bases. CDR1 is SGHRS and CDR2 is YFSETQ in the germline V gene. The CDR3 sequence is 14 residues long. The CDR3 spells CASSLGQVQETQYF. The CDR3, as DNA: TGCGCCAGCAGCTTAGGGCAGGTCCAAGAGACCCAGTACTTC.

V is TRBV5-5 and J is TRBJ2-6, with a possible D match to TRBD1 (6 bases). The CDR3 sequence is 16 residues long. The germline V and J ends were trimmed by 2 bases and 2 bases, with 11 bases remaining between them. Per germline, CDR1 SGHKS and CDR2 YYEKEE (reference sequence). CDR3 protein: CASSFDRLAGANVLTF. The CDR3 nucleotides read TGTGCCAGCAGCTTTGACAGGCTAGCTGGGGCCAACGTCCTGACTTTC. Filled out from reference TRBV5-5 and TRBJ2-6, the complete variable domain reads DAGVTQSPTHLIKTRGQQVTLRCSPISGHKSVSWYQQVLGQGPQFIFQYYEKEERGRGNFPDRFSARQFPNYSSELNVNALLLGDSALYLCASSFDRLAGANVLTFGAGSRLTVL.

CDR3 DNA sequence: TGTGCCAGCAGCGCAGACCACGGGGTGCGAACTGAAGCTTTCTTT. It codes for CASSADHGVRTEAFF. This chain joins TRBV9 and TRBJ1-1; D is unresolved. V dropped 3 bases and J dropped 5 bases, with 17 bases sitting between them. This CDR3 is 15 amino acids long. Germline V gene sequence: CDR1 SGDLS, CDR2 YYNGEE. Full variable domain (outside the CDR3, taken from reference TRBV9 and TRBJ1-1): DSGVTQTPKHLITATGQRVTLRCSPRSGDLSVYWYQQSLDQGLQFLIQYYNGEERAKGNILERFSAQQFPDLHSELNLSSLELGDSALYFCASSADHGVRTEAFFGQGTRLTVV.

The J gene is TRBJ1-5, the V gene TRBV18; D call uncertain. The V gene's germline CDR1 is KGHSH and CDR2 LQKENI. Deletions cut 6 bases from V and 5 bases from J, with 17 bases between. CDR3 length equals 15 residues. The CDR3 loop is CASSPGSRFDQPQHF. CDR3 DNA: TGTGCCAGCTCGCCGGGGTCGAGATTTGATCAGCCCCAGCATTTT.

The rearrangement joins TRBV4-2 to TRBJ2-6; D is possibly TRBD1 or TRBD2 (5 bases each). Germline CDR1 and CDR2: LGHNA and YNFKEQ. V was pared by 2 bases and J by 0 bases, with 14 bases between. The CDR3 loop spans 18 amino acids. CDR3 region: CASSQLGRLNSGANVLTF. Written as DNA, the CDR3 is TGTGCCAGCAGCCAATTGGGACGGTTGAACTCTGGGGCCAACGTCCTGACTTTC.

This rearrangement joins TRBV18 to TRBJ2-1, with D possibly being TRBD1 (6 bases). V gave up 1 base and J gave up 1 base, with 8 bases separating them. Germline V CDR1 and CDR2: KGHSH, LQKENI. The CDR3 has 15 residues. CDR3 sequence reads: CASSPRQESYNEQFF. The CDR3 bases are TGTGCCAGCTCACCACGACAGGAGTCCTACAATGAGCAGTTCTTC.

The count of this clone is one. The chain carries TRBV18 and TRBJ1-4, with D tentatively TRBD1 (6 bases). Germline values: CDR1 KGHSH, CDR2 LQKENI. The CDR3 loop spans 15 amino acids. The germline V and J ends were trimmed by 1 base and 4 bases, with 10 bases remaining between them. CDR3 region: CASSPRGGINEKLFF. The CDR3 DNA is TGTGCCAGCTCACCACGGGGGGGCATTAATGAAAAACTGTTTTTT.

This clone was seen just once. The CDR3 protein is CAIADRDGTEAFF. The CDR3 DNA reads TGTGCCATCGCCGACAGGGACGGAACTGAAGCTTTCTTT. The chain uses TRBV10-3 and TRBJ1-1; TRBD1 matches at 7 bases. There are 13 residues in the CDR3. Germline V CDR1 and CDR2: ENHRY, SYGVKD. V was pared by 8 bases and J by 5 bases, with 8 bases of the junction left unmatched.

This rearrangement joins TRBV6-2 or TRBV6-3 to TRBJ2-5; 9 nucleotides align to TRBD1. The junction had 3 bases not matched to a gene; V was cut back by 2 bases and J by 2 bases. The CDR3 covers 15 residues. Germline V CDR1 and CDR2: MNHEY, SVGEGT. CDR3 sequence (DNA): TGTGCCAGCAGTTACCCGGGACAGGGACAAGAGACCCAGTACTTC. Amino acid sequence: CASSYPGQGQETQYF.

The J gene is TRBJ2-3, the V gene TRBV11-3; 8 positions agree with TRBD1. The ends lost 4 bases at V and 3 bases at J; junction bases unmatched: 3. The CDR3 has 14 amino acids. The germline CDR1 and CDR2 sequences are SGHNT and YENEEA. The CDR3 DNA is TGTGCCAGCAGCTCGCACAGGGGGACAGATACGCAGTATTTT. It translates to CASSSHRGTDTQYF.

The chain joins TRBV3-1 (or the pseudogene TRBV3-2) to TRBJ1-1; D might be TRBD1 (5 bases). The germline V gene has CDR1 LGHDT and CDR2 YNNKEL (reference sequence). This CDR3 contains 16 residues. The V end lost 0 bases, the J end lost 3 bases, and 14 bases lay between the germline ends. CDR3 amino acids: CASSQERGPGHTEAFF. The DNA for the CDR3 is TGTGCCAGCAGCCAAGAAAGGGGCCCGGGACACACTGAAGCTTTCTTT.

The CDR3 loop reads CASSQAAASSSYEQYF. The CDR3 nucleotides are TGTGCCAGCAGCCAAGCGGCGGCTTCTAGCTCCTACGAGCAGTACTTC. The genes are TRBV3-1 (or the pseudogene TRBV3-2) and TRBJ2-7; D remains unclear. The CDR3 is 16 residues long. CDR1 LGHDT and CDR2 YNNKEL come from the germline V gene (reference sequence). Trimming took 1 base from V and 0 from J, leaving 13 bases between them.

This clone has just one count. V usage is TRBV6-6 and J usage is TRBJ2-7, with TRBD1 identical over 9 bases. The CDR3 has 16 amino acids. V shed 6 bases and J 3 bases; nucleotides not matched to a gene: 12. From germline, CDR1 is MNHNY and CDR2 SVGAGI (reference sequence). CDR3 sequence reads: CASSQTLGQGNYEQYF. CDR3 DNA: TGTGCCAGCAGCCAAACCCTAGGACAGGGGAACTACGAGCAGTACTTC.

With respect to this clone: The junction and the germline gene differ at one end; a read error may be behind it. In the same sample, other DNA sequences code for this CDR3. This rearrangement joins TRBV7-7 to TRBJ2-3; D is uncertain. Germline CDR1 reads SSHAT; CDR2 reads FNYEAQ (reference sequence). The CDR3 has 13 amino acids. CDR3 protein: CASSLGSTDTQYF. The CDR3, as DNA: TGTGCTAGCAGCTTAGGGAGCACAGATACGCAGTATTTT.

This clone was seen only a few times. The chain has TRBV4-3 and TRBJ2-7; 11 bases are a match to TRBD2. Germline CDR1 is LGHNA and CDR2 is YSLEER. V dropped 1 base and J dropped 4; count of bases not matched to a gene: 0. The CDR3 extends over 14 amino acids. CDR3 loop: CASSQGLAGYEQYF. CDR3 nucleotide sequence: TGCGCCAGCAGCCAAGGACTAGCGGGGTACGAGCAGTACTTC.

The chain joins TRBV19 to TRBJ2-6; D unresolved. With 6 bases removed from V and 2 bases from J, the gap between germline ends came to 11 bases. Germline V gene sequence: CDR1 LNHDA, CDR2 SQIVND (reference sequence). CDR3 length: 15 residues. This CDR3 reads CASRNGFPGANVLTF. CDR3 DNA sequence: TGTGCCAGTAGAAACGGGTTCCCTGGGGCCAACGTCCTGACTTTC.

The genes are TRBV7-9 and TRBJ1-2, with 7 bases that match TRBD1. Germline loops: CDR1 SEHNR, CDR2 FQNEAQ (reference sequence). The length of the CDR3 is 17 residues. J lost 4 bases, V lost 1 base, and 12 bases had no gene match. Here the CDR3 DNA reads TGTGCCAGCAGCTTAGAGGCGACCGGGACAGCTCTCTATGGCTACACCTTC. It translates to CASSLEATGTALYGYTF.

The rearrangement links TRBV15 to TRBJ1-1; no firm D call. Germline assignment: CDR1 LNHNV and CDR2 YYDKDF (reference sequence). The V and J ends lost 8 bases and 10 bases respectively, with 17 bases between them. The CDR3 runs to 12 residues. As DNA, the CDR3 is TGTGCCACCTCAACGACCACGGGAGTAGCTTTCTTT. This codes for CATSTTTGVAFF.

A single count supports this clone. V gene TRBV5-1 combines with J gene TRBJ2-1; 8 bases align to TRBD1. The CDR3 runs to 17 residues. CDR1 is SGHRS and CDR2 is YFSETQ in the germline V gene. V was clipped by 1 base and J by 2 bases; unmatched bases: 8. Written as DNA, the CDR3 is TGCGCCAGCAGCTTGAGACAGGGGATAGGAACCTACAATGAGCAGTTCTTC. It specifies CASSLRQGIGTYNEQFF.

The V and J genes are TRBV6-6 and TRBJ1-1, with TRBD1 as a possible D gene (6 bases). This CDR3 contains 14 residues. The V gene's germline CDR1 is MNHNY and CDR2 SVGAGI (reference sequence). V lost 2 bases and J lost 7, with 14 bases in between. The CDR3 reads CASSYVLGGGEAFF. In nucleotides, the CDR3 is TGTGCCAGCAGTTACGTGTTAGGGGGAGGTGAAGCTTTCTTT.

The CDR3 DNA reads TGTGCCAGCAGTCGAGTCACAGGGTCCTACGAGCAGTACTTC. Translation: CASSRVTGSYEQYF. V and J are TRBV6-2 or TRBV6-3 and TRBJ2-7; weak D call: TRBD1 (6 bases). The CDR3 runs 14 residues. V lost 5 bases to trimming and J lost 1 base, with 12 bases between them. CDR1 is MNHEY and CDR2 is SVGEGT in the germline V gene.

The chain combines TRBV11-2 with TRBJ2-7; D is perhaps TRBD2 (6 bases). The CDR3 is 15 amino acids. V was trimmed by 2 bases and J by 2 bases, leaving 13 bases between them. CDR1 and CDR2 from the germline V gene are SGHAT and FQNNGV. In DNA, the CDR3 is TGTGCCAGCAGCTTATTATTAGCGGAGACCTACGAGCAGTACTTC. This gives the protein CASSLLLAETYEQYF.

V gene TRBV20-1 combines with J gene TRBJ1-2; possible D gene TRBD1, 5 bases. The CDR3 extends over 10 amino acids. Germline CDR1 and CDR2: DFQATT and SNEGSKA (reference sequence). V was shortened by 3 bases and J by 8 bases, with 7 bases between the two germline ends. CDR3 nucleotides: TGCAGTGCTAGGGACACCGGCTACACCTTC. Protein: CSARDTGYTF.

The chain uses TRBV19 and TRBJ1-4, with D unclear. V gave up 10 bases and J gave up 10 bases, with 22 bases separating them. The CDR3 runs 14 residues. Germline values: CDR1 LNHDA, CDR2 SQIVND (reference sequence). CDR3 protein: CATLPARDGGKLFF. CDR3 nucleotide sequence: TGTGCCACCCTTCCAGCGCGGGATGGTGGAAAACTGTTTTTT. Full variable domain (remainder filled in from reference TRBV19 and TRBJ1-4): DGGITQSPKYLFRKEGQNVTLSCEQNLNHDAMYWYRQDPGQGLRLIYYSQIVNDFQKGDIAEGYSVSREKKESFPLTVTSAQKNPTAFYLCATLPARDGGKLFFGSGTQLSVL.